Below, one T cell receptor (beta chain) is given with its context. Its matching antigen is unknown. The data stem from a study of cytomegalovirus exposure and HLA in healthy donors. Germline V gene data show CDR1 as GTSNPN and CDR2 as SVGIG (reference sequence). This CDR3 contains 16 residues. With 3 bases clipped from V and 6 bases from J, the junction kept 9 bases outside the gene matches. Points from the study as a whole: Several of the most significant clusters appeared linked to common viral pathogens, based on a later analysis. It was reported in a later analysis that an Asian-associated ancestry cluster showed fewer N-insertions than the roughly 670-donor mean.

Amplification used 60 Vbeta primers and 13 Jbeta primers. Assay used: immunoSEQ multiplex PCR; TCRdb lists only in-frame clones, some missing. The sample holds about 160,000 clones, around three quarters seen once. The material sequenced was PBMCs. The receptor was isolated from a man in his forties or fifties in good health and CMV-seropositive. This chain connects TRBV30 to TRBJ2-1; 12 bases map to TRBD2. CDR3 nucleotide sequence: TGTGCCTGGAGCGTGCCCGGGACTAGCGGGTTCAATGAGCAGTTCTTC. Encoded protein: CAWSVPGTSGFNEQFF.